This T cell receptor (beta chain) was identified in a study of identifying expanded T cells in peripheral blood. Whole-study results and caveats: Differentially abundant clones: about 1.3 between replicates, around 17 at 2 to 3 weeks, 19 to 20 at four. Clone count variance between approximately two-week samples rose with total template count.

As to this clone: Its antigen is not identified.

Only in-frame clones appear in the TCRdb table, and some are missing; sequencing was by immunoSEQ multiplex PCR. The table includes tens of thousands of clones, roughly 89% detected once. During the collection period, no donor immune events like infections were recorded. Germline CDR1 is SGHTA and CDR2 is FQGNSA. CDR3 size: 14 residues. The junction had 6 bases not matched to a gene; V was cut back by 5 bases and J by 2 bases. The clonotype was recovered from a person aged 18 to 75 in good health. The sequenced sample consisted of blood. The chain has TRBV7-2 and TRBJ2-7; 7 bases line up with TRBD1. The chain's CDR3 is CASSLGDRTYEQYF. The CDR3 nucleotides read TGTGCCAGCAGCCTCGGGGACAGAACCTACGAGCAGTACTTC.